One and the same sample provided the 31 T cell receptor beta chains below, sequenced in a study of CD8 T cells in Susac syndrome. Reverse transcription of roughly 0.5 to 1 ug RNA was performed with random hexamers. TCRdb called the immunoSEQ multiplex PCR reads again in MiXCR, with one record for every CDR3 protein. The repertoire has some 90,000 distinct CDR3 sequences, 90% to 95% of them found once; the top ten carry around 0.31%. The sample comprised CD8+ T cells from PBMCs. Receptors originate from a human donor in good health.

This sequence joins TRBV10-2 and TRBJ1-4; 12 nucleotides align to TRBD1. The J segment lost 5 bases and the V segment lost 8 bases, leaving 15 bases of the junction unmatched. The CDR3 sequence is 18 residues long. The germline V gene has CDR1 WSHSY and CDR2 SAAADI. The CDR3 loop is CASGLFRDRGRGNEKLFF. The CDR3 DNA sequence: TGCGCCAGCGGGCTGTTTCGGGACAGGGGGCGCGGGAATGAAAAACTGTTTTTT.

A remark on this clonotype: One junction end disagrees with the germline gene, perhaps due to a read error. J is TRBJ2-5 and V is TRBV27; 8 bases agree with TRBD1. The CDR3 length is 16 residues. CDR1 and CDR2 (germline): MNHEY, SMNVEV (reference sequence). CDR3 loop: CATSFAWTGRSETQYF. CDR3 bases: TGTGCCACCAGTTTCGCCTGGACAGGGCGGTCGGAGACCCAGTACTTC.

The chain joins TRBV12-3 or TRBV12-4 to TRBJ1-1, with 8 positions matching TRBD1. J was trimmed by 11 bases and V by 5 bases; bases with no gene match: 4. This CDR3 comprises 11 residues. In nucleotides, the CDR3 is TGTGCCAGCAGTCAGGGGGCGCGGGCTTTCTTT. It is translated as CASSQGARAFF.

The chain has TRBV19 and TRBJ1-1, with TRBD1 matching over 7 bases. The CDR3 length is 16 residues. Losses at the gene ends were 7 bases for V and 3 bases for J; bases not matched to a gene: 14. Germline lookup yields CDR1 LNHDA and CDR2 SQIVND (reference sequence). This CDR3 reads CASTSWEGAPDTEAFF. The CDR3 DNA sequence: TGTGCCAGTACCTCCTGGGAGGGGGCGCCGGACACTGAAGCTTTCTTT. The full variable domain, rest sourced from reference TRBV19 and TRBJ1-1, is DGGITQSPKYLFRKEGQNVTLSCEQNLNHDAMYWYRQDPGQGLRLIYYSQIVNDFQKGDIAEGYSVSREKKESFPLTVTSAQKNPTAFYLCASTSWEGAPDTEAFFGQGTRLTVV.

The chain has TRBV7-6 and TRBJ2-3, with D perhaps matching TRBD1 (6 bases). Trimming pared 4 bases from V and 1 base from J, leaving 15 bases between. CDR3 length equals 16 residues. Germline V gene lookup returns CDR1 SGHVS and CDR2 FNYEAQ. The CDR3: CASSSEGEWGTDTQYF. CDR3 nucleotides: TGTGCCAGCAGCTCAGAGGGGGAGTGGGGCACAGATACGCAGTATTTT.

The chain joins TRBV7-2 to TRBJ1-1; D remains ambiguous. CDR1 is SGHTA, CDR2 FQGNSA, per germline. V was cut by 5 bases and J by 11 bases, with 12 bases left in between. The CDR3 loop spans 11 amino acids. The CDR3 protein is CASSPRWEAFF. The CDR3 bases are TGTGCCAGCAGCCCACGGTGGGAGGCTTTCTTT.

The gene calls are TRBV7-8 and TRBJ2-3, with D tentatively TRBD2 (5 bases). V lost 1 base to trimming and J lost 10 bases, with 12 bases between them. The germline V gene has CDR1 SGHVS and CDR2 FQNEAQ. The CDR3 has 13 amino acids. The CDR3 DNA reads as TGTGCCAGCAGCTTAGTCGGGATCGCTCCGCAGTATTTT. Translating it yields CASSLVGIAPQYF.

This sequence joins TRBV6-6 and TRBJ2-7, with TRBD2 identical over 7 bases. This CDR3 is 14 amino acids long. J was trimmed by 4 bases and V by 5 bases; bases with no gene match: 8. Germline values: CDR1 MNHNY, CDR2 SVGAGI (reference sequence). The CDR3 sequence: CASSPQGGTYEQYF. The CDR3 coding sequence is TGTGCCAGCAGTCCTCAGGGAGGGACGTACGAGCAGTACTTC.

The chain carries TRBV6-6 and TRBJ2-2; D possibly uses TRBD1 or TRBD2 (7 bases each). The V and J ends lost 8 bases and 4 bases respectively, with 14 bases between them. Germline V gene data show CDR1 as MNHNY and CDR2 as SVGAGI (reference sequence). The CDR3 runs to 14 residues. The CDR3 nucleotides are TGTGCCAGCGACCAGGGGGAGGGCACCGGGGAGCTGTTTTTT. Its protein is CASDQGEGTGELFF.

The chain links TRBV7-8 to TRBJ1-2; 10 bases align to TRBD1. This CDR3 is 14 amino acids long. V gave up 4 bases and J gave up 2 bases; unmatched junction bases: 1. The V gene's germline CDR1 is SGHVS and CDR2 FQNEAQ. CDR3 in amino acids: CASSWDRGNYGYTF. CDR3 bases: TGTGCCAGCAGCTGGGACAGGGGCAACTATGGCTACACCTTC.

Concerning this clonotype itself: The final CDR3 position lacks the conserved phenylalanine or tryptophan, pointing to a likely read error. The chain joins TRBV5-4 to TRBJ1-2; TRBD1 might be the D (5 bases). CDR1 and CDR2 (germline): SGHNT, YYREEE (reference sequence). The CDR3 runs 13 residues. Deletions cut 4 bases from V and 3 bases from J, with 10 bases between. CDR3: CASSHGTYYGYTL. The DNA of the CDR3 is TGTGCCAGCAGCCACGGGACCTACTATGGCTACACCCTC.

The chain is built from TRBV10-3 and TRBJ2-7, with 7 bases lining up with TRBD1. V lost 3 bases and J lost 5; bases outside the gene matches: 7. This CDR3 is built from 14 residues. Germline V gene data show CDR1 as ENHRY and CDR2 as SYGVKD. The CDR3 region has the DNA TGTGCCATCAGTGACCACCGGGACAGCGACGAGCAGTACTTC. It codes for CAISDHRDSDEQYF.

The chain uses TRBV5-1 and TRBJ1-4; weak D call: TRBD1 (5 bases). V was cut by 0 bases and J by 7 bases, with 16 bases left in between. Germline V lookup: CDR1 SGHRS, CDR2 YFSETQ. The CDR3 totals 16 residues. As DNA, the CDR3 is TGCGCCAGCAGCTTGGACGGGGGACTGCCCCTTGAAAAACTGTTTTTT. Its translation is CASSLDGGLPLEKLFF. Full variable domain (remainder filled in from reference TRBV5-1 and TRBJ1-4): KAGVTQTPRYLIKTRGQQVTLSCSPISGHRSVSWYQQTPGQGLQFLFEYFSETQRNKGNFPGRFSGRQFSNSRSEMNVSTLELGDSALYLCASSLDGGLPLEKLFFGSGTQLSVL.

J is TRBJ2-5 and V is TRBV10-3, with TRBD2 matching over 7 bases. Unmatched junction bases numbered 4, after V lost 3 bases and J lost 0 bases. The CDR3 runs 15 residues. Looked up from germline, CDR1 is ENHRY and CDR2 is SYGVKD. DNA for the CDR3: TGTGCCATCAGTGATATCAGCGGGGACCAAGAGACCCAGTACTTC. Protein sequence: CAISDISGDQETQYF.

The V call is TRBV3-1, the J call TRBJ2-7; D is unresolved. Trimming pared 0 bases from V and 2 bases from J, leaving 11 bases between. The CDR3 has 15 residues. Germline V gene lookup returns CDR1 LGHDT and CDR2 YNNKEL (reference sequence). The CDR3 DNA follows: TGTGCCAGCAGCCAAGAATCGGACCTAACCTACGAGCAGTACTTC. It encodes CASSQESDLTYEQYF.

The CDR3 loop is CASSQGTSVESEAFF. CDR3 bases: TGCGCCAGCAGCCAGGGGACCTCGGTGGAGTCTGAAGCTTTCTTT. The V gene is TRBV4-1, the J gene TRBJ1-1, with TRBD1 as a possible D gene (5 bases). This CDR3 has 15 residues. Trimming pared 3 bases from V and 6 bases from J, leaving 17 bases between. Germline assignment: CDR1 MGHRA and CDR2 YSYEKL.

This chain links TRBV5-4 with TRBJ2-7; TRBD1 matches at 10 bases. This CDR3 is built from 14 residues. CDR1 is SGHNT, CDR2 YYREEE, per germline (reference sequence). V shed 6 bases and J 2 bases; nucleotides not matched to a gene: 5. Here the CDR3 DNA reads TGTGCCAGCACCCTGACAGGGGGCCCCTACGAGCAGTACTTC. Translated, it gives CASTLTGGPYEQYF.

This clonotype was counted only a few times. This chain connects TRBV3-1 to TRBJ1-1; TRBD1 agrees at 7 bases. J lost 7 bases, V lost 5 bases, and 4 bases had no gene match. CDR3 length: 12 residues. The germline gives CDR1 LGHDT, CDR2 YNNKEL (reference sequence). This CDR3 is CASSVGTDEAFF. The CDR3 nucleotides read TGTGCCAGCAGCGTCGGGACAGATGAAGCTTTCTTT.

V usage is TRBV2 and J usage is TRBJ2-7; tentatively, D is TRBD2 (5 bases). The CDR3 has 14 amino acids. The V end was cut by 5 bases, the J end by 3 bases, with 14 bases between. CDR1 SNHLY and CDR2 FYNNEI come from the germline V gene. The CDR3 region is CASSTLGNNYEQYF. The CDR3 DNA is TGTGCCAGCAGTACACTAGGGAACAACTACGAGCAGTACTTC.

J is TRBJ1-6 and V is TRBV27; D is undetermined. V lost 7 bases to trimming and J lost 4 bases, with 11 bases between them. Germline V lookup: CDR1 MNHEY, CDR2 SMNVEV (reference sequence). This CDR3 has 14 residues. In DNA, the CDR3 is TGTGCCAGCACTCCGGGTTCTTATAATTCACCCCTCCACTTT. Its translation: CASTPGSYNSPLHF.

This chain connects TRBV29-1 to TRBJ2-1, with 9 positions matching TRBD1. Germline loops: CDR1 SQVTM, CDR2 ANQGSEA. V lost 4 bases and J lost 8; bases outside the gene matches: 9. The CDR3 length is 14 residues. In DNA, the CDR3 is TGCAGCGTTGCGGGGACAGGGCAGGAGGATGAGCAGTTCTTC. Amino acids: CSVAGTGQEDEQFF.

The V and J genes are TRBV6-1 and TRBJ2-5; 7 nucleotides agree with TRBD1. In germline, CDR1 is MNHNS, CDR2 SASEGT. The CDR3 runs to 16 residues. Trimming removed 8 bases from V and 0 bases from J; junction bases left unmatched: 12. The CDR3 protein is CASLSHRDSYQETQYF. CDR3 sequence (DNA): TGTGCCAGCCTATCACACCGGGACAGCTACCAAGAGACCCAGTACTTC.

The CDR3 here is CASGLVTLDYEQYF. The CDR3 nucleotides are TGTGCTAGTGGTTTGGTAACATTGGACTACGAGCAGTACTTC. The gene calls are TRBV12-5 and TRBJ2-7, with no clear D. V lost 0 bases and J 3 bases, leaving 9 bases between the germline ends. The CDR3 length is 14 residues. Germline CDR1 LGHNT, CDR2 FRNRAP.

The CDR3 DNA sequence: TGTGCCAGCAGCGGGACAGCTAACTATGGCTACACCTTC. Its translation: CASSGTANYGYTF. The chain recombines TRBV7-9 with TRBJ1-2; 7 positions agree with TRBD1. Germline V gene data show CDR1 as SEHNR and CDR2 as FQNEAQ (reference sequence). V shed 5 bases and J 0 bases; nucleotides not matched to a gene: 0. The CDR3 has 13 amino acids. The variable domain in full, with the rest retrieved from reference TRBV7-9 and TRBJ1-2, is DTGVSQNPRHKITKRGQNVTFRCDPISEHNRLYWYRQTLGQGPEFLTYFQNEAQLEKSRLLSDRFSAERPKGSFSTLEIQRTEQGDSAMYLCASSGTANYGYTFGSGTRLTVV.

V gene TRBV29-1 combines with J gene TRBJ1-1; D ambiguous. The CDR3 is made up of 10 amino acids. Germline loops: CDR1 SQVTM, CDR2 ANQGSEA. The V gene lost 5 bases and the J gene lost 11 bases, with 12 bases spanning the gap. CDR3 protein: CSVLENEAFF. The DNA of the CDR3 is TGCAGCGTTCTGGAGAATGAGGCTTTCTTT.

The rearrangement uses TRBV9 and TRBJ2-7; 7 bases map to TRBD1. The CDR3 is 14 amino acids. Germline CDR1 and CDR2: SGDLS and YYNGEE. V trimming: 0 bases; J trimming: 3 bases; junction bases outside the gene matches: 3. Here the CDR3 DNA reads TGTGCCAGCAGCGTAGGGGCAGGGGGCTACGAGCAGTACTTC. Amino acid sequence: CASSVGAGGYEQYF.

The rearrangement joins TRBV10-3 to TRBJ1-6; 7 bases match TRBD1. CDR3 size: 14 residues. Trimming removed 7 bases from V and 7 bases from J; junction bases left unmatched: 7. Germline CDR1 ENHRY, CDR2 SYGVKD. DNA of the CDR3: TGTGCCATCACCCCCGGGACAGCCAATTCACCCCTCCACTTT. It specifies CAITPGTANSPLHF.

The V call is TRBV11-2, the J call TRBJ2-2, with no clear D. Germline values: CDR1 SGHAT, CDR2 FQNNGV. V lost 7 bases, J lost 5 bases, and 5 bases lay in between. The length of the CDR3 is 11 residues. This CDR3 is CASIITGELFF. CDR3 nucleotide sequence: TGTGCCAGCATCATAACCGGGGAGCTGTTTTTT.

The genes are TRBV3-1 and TRBJ1-6, with 8 positions matching TRBD1. The CDR3 length is 18 residues. After removal of 4 bases from V and 2 bases from J, the junction contained 10 bases not matched to a gene. Germline-derived CDR1 and CDR2 are LGHDT and YNNKEL (reference sequence). CDR3 sequence (DNA): TGTGCCAGCAGCCCCTTTTCGACAGGGGTAGCCTATAATTCACCCCTCCACTTT. Encoded protein: CASSPFSTGVAYNSPLHF.

The CDR3 reads CASSSSGGAYNEQFF. The CDR3, as DNA: TGTGCCAGCAGCTCTAGCGGGGGGGCCTACAATGAGCAGTTCTTC. The chain is built from TRBV7-2 and TRBJ2-1; 12 bases are a match to TRBD2. The trim removed 4 bases at V and 2 bases at J, leaving 0 bases unmatched. The CDR3 runs to 15 residues. Germline CDR1 and CDR2: SGHTA and FQGNSA.

V is TRBV27 and J is TRBJ2-2; D may correspond to TRBD1 or TRBD2 (6 bases each). Trimming took off 6 bases at V and 4 bases at J, with 27 bases between the two ends. The CDR3 runs to 19 residues. The germline V gene has CDR1 MNHEY and CDR2 SMNVEV (reference sequence). The CDR3 here is CASSRRVGGAMRGTGELFF. The CDR3 bases are TGTGCCAGCAGCCGCCGAGTGGGGGGCGCAATGAGAGGCACCGGGGAGCTGTTTTTT.